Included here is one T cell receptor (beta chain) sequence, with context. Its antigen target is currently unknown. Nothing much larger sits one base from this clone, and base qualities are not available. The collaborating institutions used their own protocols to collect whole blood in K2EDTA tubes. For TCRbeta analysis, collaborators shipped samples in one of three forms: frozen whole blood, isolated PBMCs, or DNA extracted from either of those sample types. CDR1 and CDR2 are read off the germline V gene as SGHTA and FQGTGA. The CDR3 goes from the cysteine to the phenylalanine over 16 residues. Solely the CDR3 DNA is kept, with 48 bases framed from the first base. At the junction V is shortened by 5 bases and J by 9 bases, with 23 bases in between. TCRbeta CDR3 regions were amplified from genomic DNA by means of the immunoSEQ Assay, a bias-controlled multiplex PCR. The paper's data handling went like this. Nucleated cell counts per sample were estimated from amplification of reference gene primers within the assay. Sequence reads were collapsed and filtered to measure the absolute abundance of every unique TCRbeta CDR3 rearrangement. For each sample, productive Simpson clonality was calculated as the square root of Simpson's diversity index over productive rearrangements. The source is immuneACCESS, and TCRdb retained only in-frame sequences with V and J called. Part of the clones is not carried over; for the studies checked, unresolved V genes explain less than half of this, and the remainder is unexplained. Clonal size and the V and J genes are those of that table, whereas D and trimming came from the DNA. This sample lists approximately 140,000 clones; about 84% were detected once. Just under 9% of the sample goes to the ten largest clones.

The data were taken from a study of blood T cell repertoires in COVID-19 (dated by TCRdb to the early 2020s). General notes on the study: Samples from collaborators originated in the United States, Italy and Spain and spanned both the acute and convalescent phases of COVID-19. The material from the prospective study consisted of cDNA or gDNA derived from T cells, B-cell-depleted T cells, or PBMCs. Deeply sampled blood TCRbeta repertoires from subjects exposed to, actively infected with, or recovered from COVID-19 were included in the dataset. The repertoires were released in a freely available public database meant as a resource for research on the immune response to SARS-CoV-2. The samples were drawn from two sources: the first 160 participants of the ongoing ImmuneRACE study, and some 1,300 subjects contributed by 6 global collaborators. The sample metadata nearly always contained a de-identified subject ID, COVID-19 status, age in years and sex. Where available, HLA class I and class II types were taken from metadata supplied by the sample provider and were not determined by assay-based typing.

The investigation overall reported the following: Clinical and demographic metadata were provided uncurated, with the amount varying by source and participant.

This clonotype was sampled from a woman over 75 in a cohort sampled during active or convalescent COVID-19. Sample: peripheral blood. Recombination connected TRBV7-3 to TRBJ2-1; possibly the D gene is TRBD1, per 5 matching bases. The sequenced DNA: TGTGCCAGCAGCACCTCGGGTCAGCCTGGGGCCGGTGAGCAGTTCTTC. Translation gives CASSTSGQPGAGEQFF.